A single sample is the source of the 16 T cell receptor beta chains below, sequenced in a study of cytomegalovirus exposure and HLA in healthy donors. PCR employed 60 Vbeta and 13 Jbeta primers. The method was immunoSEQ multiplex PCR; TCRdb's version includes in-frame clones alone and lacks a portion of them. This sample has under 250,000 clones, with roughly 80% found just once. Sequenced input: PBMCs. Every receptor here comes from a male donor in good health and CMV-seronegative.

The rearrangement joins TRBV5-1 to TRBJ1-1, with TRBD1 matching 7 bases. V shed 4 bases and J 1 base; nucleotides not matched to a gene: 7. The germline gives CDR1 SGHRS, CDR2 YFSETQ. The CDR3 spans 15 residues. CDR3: CASSLSGTANTEAFF. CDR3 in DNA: TGCGCCAGCAGCCTCTCCGGGACAGCGAACACTGAAGCTTTCTTT. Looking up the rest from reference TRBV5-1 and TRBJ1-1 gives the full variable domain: KAGVTQTPRYLIKTRGQQVTLSCSPISGHRSVSWYQQTPGQGLQFLFEYFSETQRNKGNFPGRFSGRQFSNSRSEMNVSTLELGDSALYLCASSLSGTANTEAFFGQGTRLTVV.

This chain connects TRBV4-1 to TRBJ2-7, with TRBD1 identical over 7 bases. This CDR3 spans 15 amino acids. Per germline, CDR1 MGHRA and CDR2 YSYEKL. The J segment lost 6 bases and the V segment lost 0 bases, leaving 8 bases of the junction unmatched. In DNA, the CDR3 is TGCGCCAGCAGCCAAGATCGAGCAGGGGGAAGCGAGCAGTACTTC. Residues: CASSQDRAGGSEQYF.

CDR3 protein: CASRGTSIGYEQYF. CDR3 in DNA: TGTGCCAGTAGAGGGACTAGCATCGGCTACGAGCAGTACTTC. The chain carries TRBV19 and TRBJ2-7; 9 nucleotides align to TRBD2. This CDR3 has 14 residues. Trimming at V came to 6 bases and at J to 3 bases, leaving 6 bases not matched to a gene. Germline V gives CDR1 LNHDA, CDR2 SQIVND (reference sequence). Drawing the rest from reference TRBV19 and TRBJ2-7, the complete variable domain is DGGITQSPKYLFRKEGQNVTLSCEQNLNHDAMYWYRQDPGQGLRLIYYSQIVNDFQKGDIAEGYSVSREKKESFPLTVTSAQKNPTAFYLCASRGTSIGYEQYFGPGTRLTVT.

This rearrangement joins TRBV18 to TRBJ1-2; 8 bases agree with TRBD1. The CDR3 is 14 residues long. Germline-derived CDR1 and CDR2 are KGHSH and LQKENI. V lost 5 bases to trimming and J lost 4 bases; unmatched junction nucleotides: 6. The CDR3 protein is CASSADRDSYGYTF. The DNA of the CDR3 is TGTGCCAGCTCAGCGGACAGGGACAGCTATGGCTACACCTTC. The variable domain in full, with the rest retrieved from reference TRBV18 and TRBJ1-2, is NAGVMQNPRHLVRRRGQEARLRCSPMKGHSHVYWYRQLPEEGLKFMVYLQKENIIDESGMPKERFSAEFPKEGPSILRIQQVVRGDSAAYFCASSADRDSYGYTFGSGTRLTVV.

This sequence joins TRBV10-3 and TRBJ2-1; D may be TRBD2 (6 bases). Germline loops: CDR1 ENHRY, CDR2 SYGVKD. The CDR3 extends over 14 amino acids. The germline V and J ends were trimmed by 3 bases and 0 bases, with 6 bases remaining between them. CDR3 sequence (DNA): TGTGCCATCAGTGACGGGAGCTCCTACAATGAGCAGTTCTTC. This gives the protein CAISDGSSYNEQFF.

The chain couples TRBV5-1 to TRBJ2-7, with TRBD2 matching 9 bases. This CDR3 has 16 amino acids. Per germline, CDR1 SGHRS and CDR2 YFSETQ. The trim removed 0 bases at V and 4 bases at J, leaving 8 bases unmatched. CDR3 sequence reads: CASSLVLAGSGYEQYF. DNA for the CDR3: TGCGCCAGCAGCTTGGTTCTAGCGGGATCAGGATACGAGCAGTACTTC.

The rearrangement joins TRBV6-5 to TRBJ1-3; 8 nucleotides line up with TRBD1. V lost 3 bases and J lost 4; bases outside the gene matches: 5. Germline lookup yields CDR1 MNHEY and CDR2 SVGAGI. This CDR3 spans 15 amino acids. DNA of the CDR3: TGTGCCAGCAGTTATGACAGGGGTCTAGGAAACACCATATATTTT. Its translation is CASSYDRGLGNTIYF.

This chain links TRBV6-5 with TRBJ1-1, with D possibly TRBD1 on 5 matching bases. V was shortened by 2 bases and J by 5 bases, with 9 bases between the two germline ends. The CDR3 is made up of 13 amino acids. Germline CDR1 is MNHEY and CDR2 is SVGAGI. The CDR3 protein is CASSYRGRTEAFF. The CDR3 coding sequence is TGTGCCAGCAGTTACAGGGGTAGGACTGAAGCTTTCTTT.

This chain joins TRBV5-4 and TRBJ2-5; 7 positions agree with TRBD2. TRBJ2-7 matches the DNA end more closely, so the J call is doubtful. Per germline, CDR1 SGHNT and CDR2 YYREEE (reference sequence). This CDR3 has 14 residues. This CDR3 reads CASSLSGTPYEQYF. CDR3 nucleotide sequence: TGTGCCAGCAGCTTAAGCGGGACTCCCTACGAGCAGTACTTC.

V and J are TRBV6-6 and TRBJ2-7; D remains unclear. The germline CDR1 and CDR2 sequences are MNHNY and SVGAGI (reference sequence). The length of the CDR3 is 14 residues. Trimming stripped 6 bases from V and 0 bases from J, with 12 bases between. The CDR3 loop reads CASSPDFSSYEQYF. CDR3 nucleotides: TGTGCCAGCAGCCCCGACTTCAGCTCCTACGAGCAGTACTTC.

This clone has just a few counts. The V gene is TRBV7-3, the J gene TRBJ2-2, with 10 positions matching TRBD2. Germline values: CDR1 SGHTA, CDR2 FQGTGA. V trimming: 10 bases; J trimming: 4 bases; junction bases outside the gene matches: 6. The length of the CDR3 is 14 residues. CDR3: CATRAGGSTGELFF. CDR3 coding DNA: TGTGCCACCCGAGCGGGAGGGAGCACCGGGGAGCTGTTTTTT.

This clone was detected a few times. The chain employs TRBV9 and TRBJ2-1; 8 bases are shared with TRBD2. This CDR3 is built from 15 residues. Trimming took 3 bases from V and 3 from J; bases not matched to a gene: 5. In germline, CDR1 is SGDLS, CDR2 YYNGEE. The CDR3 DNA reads TGTGCCAGCAGCGACAGCGGGAGCCTCTACAATGAGCAGTTCTTC. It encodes CASSDSGSLYNEQFF. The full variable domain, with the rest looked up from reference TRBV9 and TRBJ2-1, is DSGVTQTPKHLITATGQRVTLRCSPRSGDLSVYWYQQSLDQGLQFLIQYYNGEERAKGNILERFSAQQFPDLHSELNLSSLELGDSALYFCASSDSGSLYNEQFFGPGTRLTVL.

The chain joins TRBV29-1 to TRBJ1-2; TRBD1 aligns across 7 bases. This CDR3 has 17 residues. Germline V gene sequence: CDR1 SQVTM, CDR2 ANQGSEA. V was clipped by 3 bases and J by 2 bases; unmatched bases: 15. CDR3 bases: TGCAGCGTTGATAGGGGGCAGGGTGAGTTCAGCAACTATGGCTACACCTTC. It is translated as CSVDRGQGEFSNYGYTF. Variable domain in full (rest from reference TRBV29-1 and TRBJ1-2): SAVISQKPSRDICQRGTSLTIQCQVDSQVTMMFWYRQQPGQSLTLIATANQGSEATYESGFVIDKFPISRPNLTFSTLTVSNMSPEDSSIYLCSVDRGQGEFSNYGYTFGSGTRLTVV.

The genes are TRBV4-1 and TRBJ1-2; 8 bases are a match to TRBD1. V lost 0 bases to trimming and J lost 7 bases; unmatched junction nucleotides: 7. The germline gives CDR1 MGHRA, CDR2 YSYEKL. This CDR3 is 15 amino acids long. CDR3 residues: CASSQEGQGRSGYTF. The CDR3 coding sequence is TGCGCCAGCAGCCAAGAAGGACAGGGCCGCAGTGGCTACACCTTC.

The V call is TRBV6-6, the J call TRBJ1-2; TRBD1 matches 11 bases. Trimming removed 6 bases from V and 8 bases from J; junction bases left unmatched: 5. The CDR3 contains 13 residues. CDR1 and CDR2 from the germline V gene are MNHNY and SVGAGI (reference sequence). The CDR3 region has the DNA TGTGCCAGCAGACCCGGGACAGGGGGGGGCTACACCTTC. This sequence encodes CASRPGTGGGYTF.

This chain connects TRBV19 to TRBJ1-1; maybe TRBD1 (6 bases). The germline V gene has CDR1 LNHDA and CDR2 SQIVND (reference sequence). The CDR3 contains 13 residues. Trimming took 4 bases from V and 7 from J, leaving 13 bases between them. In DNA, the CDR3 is TGTGCCAGTAGTACAGGGGTGACAGGTGAAGCTTTCTTT. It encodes CASSTGVTGEAFF.